This T cell receptor beta chain was sequenced for a study of a mutant IDH1 vaccine in newly diagnosed glioma. Repertoires were generated with immunoSEQ multiplex PCR, while TCRdb's copy carries only in-frame clones and drops some. The sample lists fewer than 30,000 clones; over 80% were seen once. V was cut by 4 bases and J by 0 bases, with 12 bases left in between. This CDR3 has 14 amino acids. The germline CDR1 and CDR2 sequences are GTSNPN and SVGIG (reference sequence). On this clone: The antigen remains unidentified.

Stated time point: week 35, safety follow-up. What each vaccine dose contained was 300 ug of mutant IDH1 20-mer peptide, accompanied by topical imiquimod. Sequenced material: PBMCs, taken from a glioma patient whose treatment included an IDH1 peptide vaccine. This TCR came from a man in his thirties or forties with glioma. The chain carries TRBV30 and TRBJ1-1; no clear D gene. The CDR3 loop is CAWKGHSLNTEAFF. DNA of the CDR3: TGTGCCTGGAAGGGTCACAGTTTGAACACTGAAGCTTTCTTT.